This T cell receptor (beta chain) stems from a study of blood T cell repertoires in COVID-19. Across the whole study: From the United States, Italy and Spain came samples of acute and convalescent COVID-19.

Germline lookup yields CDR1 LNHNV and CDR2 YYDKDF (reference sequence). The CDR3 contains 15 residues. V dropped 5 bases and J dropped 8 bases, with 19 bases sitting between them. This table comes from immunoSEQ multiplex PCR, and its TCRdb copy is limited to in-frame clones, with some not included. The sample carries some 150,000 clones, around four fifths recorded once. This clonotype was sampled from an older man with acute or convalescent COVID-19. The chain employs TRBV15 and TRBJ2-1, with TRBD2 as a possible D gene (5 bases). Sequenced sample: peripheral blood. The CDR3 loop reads CATSSRGSGVDEQFF. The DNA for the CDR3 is TGTGCCACCAGCTCACGCGGGTCCGGTGTGGATGAGCAGTTCTTC.